The 2 T cell receptor beta chains below come from one sample, sequenced in a study of T cell responses to AZD1222 COVID-19 vaccine. Some clones are missing from TCRdb's copy, which holds only in-frame ones; the method was immunoSEQ multiplex PCR. The data contain 110,000 to 150,000 clones, approximately 91% of them singletons. This sample comprised peripheral blood, obtained 28 days after the second AZD1222 dose. These receptors were obtained from an adult who received the AZD1222 COVID-19 vaccine.

The rearrangement uses TRBV6-1 and TRBJ1-2, with D perhaps TRBD1 (5 bases). CDR3 size: 14 residues. V was pared by 2 bases and J by 2 bases, with 9 bases between. Looked up from germline, CDR1 is MNHNS and CDR2 is SASEGT. CDR3 nucleotide sequence: TGTGCCAGCAGTGAAAACAGGCACAACTATGGCTACACCTTC. Translation: CASSENRHNYGYTF.

The chain links TRBV7-9 to TRBJ2-5; 7 bases map to TRBD2. Germline-derived CDR1 and CDR2 are SEHNR and FQNEAQ (reference sequence). The junction had 8 bases not matched to a gene; V was cut back by 5 bases and J by 2 bases. This CDR3 contains 15 residues. The CDR3 here is CASSPPSGSQETQYF. The DNA of the CDR3 is TGTGCCAGCAGCCCCCCTAGCGGTTCACAAGAGACCCAGTACTTC.